The next 29 T cell receptor beta chains were all read from a single sample in a study of T cells in Graves' hyperthyroidism and ophthalmopathy (dated by TCRdb to between 2018 and 2020). Libraries came from multiplex PCR. Sequencing took place on an Illumina HiSeq 2000. The TCR beta CDR3 regions were amplified from the RNA transcripts. The TCR CDR3 was subjected to a first round of RT-PCR using the HTBI primer set and the Qiagen OneStep RT-PCR kit. The public reads were quality trimmed at Q25 with fastp and then assembled into clones with MiXCR by TCRdb, keeping productive beta chains. Under each unique CDR3 protein, matching rows form one entry showing the most common genes and DNA. For this sample there are about 380,000 distinct CDR3 sequences; 14% appear just once. 11% of the sample goes to the ten largest clones. Sequencing was carried out using blood. The receptor set was obtained from an older woman with Graves' hyperthyroidism.

This clonotype was found a few times. J is TRBJ2-7 and V is TRBV7-8; D uncertain. This CDR3 is 15 amino acids long. Germline loops: CDR1 SGHVS, CDR2 FQNEAQ. Trimming stripped 1 base from V and 4 bases from J, with 14 bases between. The CDR3 reads CASSLDHGTPYEQYF. CDR3 nucleotides: TGTGCCAGCAGCTTAGATCACGGAACCCCTTACGAGCAGTACTTC.

This clonotype was recorded at least ten times. The V gene is TRBV11-2, the J gene TRBJ2-3; D is ambiguous. The germline V gene encodes CDR1 SGHAT and CDR2 FQNNGV. V lost 2 bases and J lost 1, with 10 bases in between. CDR3 size: 15 residues. The CDR3 here is CASSLIVGGTDTQYF. CDR3 coding DNA: TGTGCCAGCAGCTTAATCGTCGGAGGCACAGATACGCAGTATTTT.

The table lists this clonotype with a few counts. The CDR3 coding sequence is TGTGCCAGCAGCTTAGCGAGTGTGTTGCAAGAGACCCAGTACTTC. As protein: CASSLASVLQETQYF. This chain uses TRBV7-9 with TRBJ2-5; no firm D call. There are 15 residues in the CDR3. Trimming left V 0 bases short and J 2 bases short, with 10 bases between. Germline V CDR1 and CDR2: SEHNR, FQNEAQ (reference sequence).

The chain has TRBV24-1 and TRBJ2-1, with D maybe TRBD2 (5 bases). V lost 3 bases and J lost 3, with 11 bases in between. There are 15 residues in the CDR3. The V gene's germline CDR1 is KGHDR and CDR2 SFDVKD. CDR3 DNA sequence: TGTGCCACCAGTGATCCCAGCGGAAGCTACAATGAGCAGTTCTTC. Protein sequence: CATSDPSGSYNEQFF.

This clonotype was observed many times. The chain carries TRBV30 and TRBJ2-3, with D uncertain. This CDR3 has 12 amino acids. The V end lost 5 bases, the J end lost 2 bases, and 8 bases lay between the germline ends. The germline V gene has CDR1 GTSNPN and CDR2 SVGIG (reference sequence). The CDR3 DNA follows: TGTGCCTGGGCTCGTGACACAGATACGCAGTATTTT. It yields the protein CAWARDTDTQYF.

In regard to this clonotype: Relative to the germline gene, one junction end is altered; a read error may explain this. The chain links TRBV12-3 or TRBV12-4 to TRBJ2-1; D not certain. The CDR3 loop spans 12 amino acids. CDR3 coding DNA: TGTGCCAGTAGTTCCCCCGGGCTTGGGCAGTTCTTC. Protein product: CASSSPGLGQFF.

This clonotype was observed at least ten times. This chain's CDR3 is CASSQDQASGSYEQYF. Here the CDR3 DNA reads TGTGCCAGCAGCCAAGATCAAGCTAGCGGCTCCTACGAGCAGTACTTC. The J gene is TRBJ2-7, the V gene TRBV3-1, with 7 bases identical to TRBD2. The CDR3 consists of 16 residues. The germline CDR1 and CDR2 sequences are LGHDT and YNNKEL (reference sequence). Trimming removed 0 bases from V and 0 bases from J; junction bases left unmatched: 5.

The rearrangement links TRBV3-1 to TRBJ2-6; D is possibly TRBD1 (5 bases). The V end was cut by 4 bases, the J end by 4 bases, with 11 bases between. The CDR3 sequence is 15 residues long. Germline CDR1 LGHDT, CDR2 YNNKEL (reference sequence). CDR3 DNA: TGTGCCAGCAGCCCGACAGAGATCGGGGCCAACGTCCTGACTTTC. This codes for CASSPTEIGANVLTF.

On this clonotype itself: A much larger clone differs from this one at a single base, so this may be a read error. The genes are TRBV10-2 and TRBJ2-7, with D tentatively TRBD2 (5 bases). The J call is in doubt because the DNA end fits TRBJ2-1 better. Germline CDR1 reads WSHSY; CDR2 reads SAAADI. The CDR3 runs 12 residues. The CDR3 region has the DNA TGCGCCAGCAGTGTAGCGAGGAACGAGCAGTTCTTC. Its translation: CASSVARNEQFF.

This clonotype appeared a few times. The chain joins TRBV5-8 to TRBJ1-2; 7 positions match TRBD1. CDR1 and CDR2 from the germline V gene are SGHTS and YDEGEE. CDR3 length equals 15 residues. V lost 3 bases and J lost 3; bases outside the gene matches: 8. CDR3 protein: CASSSGQLHDYGYTF. The CDR3 nucleotides are TGTGCCAGCAGCTCGGGACAGCTCCATGACTATGGCTACACCTTC. The full variable domain, rest sourced from reference TRBV5-8 and TRBJ1-2, is EAGVTQSPTHLIKTRGQQATLRCSPISGHTSVYWYQQALGLGLQFLLWYDEGEERNRGNFPPRFSGRQFPNYSSELNVNALELEDSALYLCASSSGQLHDYGYTFGSGTRLTVV.

Many counts were recorded for this clonotype. The rearrangement joins TRBV11-3 to TRBJ2-7, with D hard to call. Germline V gives CDR1 SGHNT, CDR2 YENEEA. This CDR3 is 15 amino acids long. The germline V and J ends were trimmed by 0 bases and 2 bases, with 11 bases remaining between them. The DNA for the CDR3 is TGTGCCAGCAGCTTAGACAGTCCGGCAGCCTACGAGCAGTACTTC. Protein: CASSLDSPAAYEQYF. The whole variable domain, filled in from reference TRBV11-3 and TRBJ2-7, reads EAGVVQSPRYKIIEKKQPVAFWCNPISGHNTLYWYLQNLGQGPELLIRYENEEAVDDSQLPKDRFSAERLKGVDSTLKIQPAELGDSAVYLCASSLDSPAAYEQYFGPGTRLTVT.

This clonotype showed up just a few times. The rearrangement joins TRBV15 to TRBJ1-3; tentative D call: TRBD1 (6 bases). The CDR3 spans 16 residues. Trimming took 5 bases from V and 0 from J, leaving 14 bases between them. The germline V gene has CDR1 LNHNV and CDR2 YYDKDF (reference sequence). The CDR3 is CATSGLTGTSGNTIYF. The DNA of the CDR3 is TGTGCCACCAGCGGGTTAACAGGGACCTCTGGAAACACCATATATTTT. Combining the CDR3 with reference TRBV15 and TRBJ1-3 gives the whole variable domain DAMVIQNPRYQVTQFGKPVTLSCSQTLNHNVMYWYQQKSSQAPKLLFHYYDKDFNNEADTPDNFQSRRPNTSFCFLDIRSPGLGDTAMYLCATSGLTGTSGNTIYFGEGSWLTVV.

The chain uses TRBV5-5 and TRBJ2-1; 11 positions match TRBD2. The CDR3 extends over 15 amino acids. J was trimmed by 7 bases and V by 4 bases; bases with no gene match: 7. Germline V lookup: CDR1 SGHKS, CDR2 YYEKEE (reference sequence). The CDR3 region has the DNA TGTGCCAGCAGCCGACTAGCGGGATTTCAAAATGAGCAGTTCTTC. Residues: CASSRLAGFQNEQFF.

A few counts support this clonotype. The genes are TRBV6-1 and TRBJ2-1; possibly TRBD2 for D (5 bases). Trimming took off 1 base at V and 1 base at J, with 14 bases between the two ends. CDR3 size: 17 residues. Germline assignment: CDR1 MNHNS and CDR2 SASEGT. The CDR3 is CASSEEGSRWSYNEQFF. The CDR3 nucleotides read TGTGCCAGCAGTGAAGAAGGGAGTCGGTGGTCCTACAATGAGCAGTTCTTC.

This clonotype was picked up many times. The genes are TRBV20-1 and TRBJ2-7, with 16 bases lining up with TRBD2. J was trimmed by 5 bases and V by 5 bases; bases with no gene match: 15. This CDR3 comprises 18 residues. Germline CDR1 is DFQATT and CDR2 is SNEGSKA (reference sequence). This CDR3 is CSAAGTSGRAGPRNEQYF. DNA of the CDR3: TGCAGTGCTGCCGGGACTAGCGGGAGGGCCGGCCCCCGAAACGAGCAGTACTTC.

This clonotype was recorded at least ten times. This chain joins TRBV7-8 and TRBJ1-1; D gene uncertain. The CDR3 extends over 16 amino acids. The germline V gene has CDR1 SGHVS and CDR2 FQNEAQ. Trimming removed 0 bases at V and 2 bases at J, with 13 bases between. The CDR3 nucleotides read TGTGCCAGCAGCTTAGCGTACCAGGATGGCAACACTGAAGCTTTCTTT. It is translated as CASSLAYQDGNTEAFF.

The sample holds many counts of this clonotype. The chain uses TRBV20-1 and TRBJ2-7, with TRBD1 matching over 8 bases. The CDR3 is 13 residues long. Germline values: CDR1 DFQATT, CDR2 SNEGSKA (reference sequence). The junction had 6 bases not matched to a gene; V was cut back by 4 bases and J by 4 bases. CDR3 protein: CSAIRTGLYEQYF. The DNA of the CDR3 is TGCAGTGCTATCAGGACAGGGTTATACGAGCAGTACTTC.

This clonotype occurred many times. The chain links TRBV15 to TRBJ2-1; 10 nucleotides align to TRBD2. The CDR3 is 17 amino acids. Per the germline V gene, CDR1 is LNHNV and CDR2 is YYDKDF (reference sequence). V gave up 1 base and J gave up 5 bases; unmatched junction bases: 8. CDR3 DNA sequence: TGTGCCACCAGCAGAGCCAATAGCGGGAGGATCCACAATGAGCAGTTCTTC. It yields the protein CATSRANSGRIHNEQFF.

At least ten counts were recorded for this clonotype. CDR3: CASSLQGRSGYTF. DNA for the CDR3: TGTGCCAGCAGCTTACAGGGACGATCTGGCTACACCTTC. The chain joins TRBV11-3 to TRBJ1-2; weak D call: TRBD1 (5 bases). Germline CDR1 is SGHNT and CDR2 is YENEEA. V was clipped by 2 bases and J by 7 bases, with 11 bases between them. The CDR3 spans 13 residues.

The chain has TRBV7-9 and TRBJ2-3; D is uncertain. The CDR3 runs 15 residues. Germline V gene data show CDR1 as SEHNR and CDR2 as FQNEAQ (reference sequence). V lost 2 bases to trimming and J lost 4 bases, with 13 bases between them. CDR3 amino acids: CASSLIIGGADTQYF. The CDR3 region has the DNA TGTGCCAGCAGCTTAATCATAGGCGGAGCAGATACGCAGTATTTT.

This rearrangement joins TRBV12-5 to TRBJ2-3; the match to TRBD2 covers 7 bases. The V and J ends lost 3 bases and 5 bases, in that order; junction bases with no gene match: 8. Germline CDR1 and CDR2: LGHNT and FRNRAP. The CDR3 covers 15 residues. The CDR3 DNA follows: TGTGCTAGTGGTTTAGGGCGGGAGATTCTAGATACGCAGTATTTT. Residues: CASGLGREILDTQYF.

There are many counts of this clonotype. The chain employs TRBV2 and TRBJ2-7; D gene uncertain. V lost 4 bases to trimming and J lost 0 bases, with 7 bases between them. This CDR3 contains 13 residues. Germline V CDR1 and CDR2: SNHLY, FYNNEI. The CDR3 here is CASSAGPSYEQYF. CDR3 sequence (DNA): TGTGCCAGCAGTGCCGGGCCCTCCTACGAGCAGTACTTC.

This clonotype was picked up many times. The chain combines TRBV6-1 with TRBJ2-7; 7 bases fit TRBD2. V lost 4 bases and J lost 1; bases outside the gene matches: 1. CDR3 length equals 13 residues. The V gene's germline CDR1 is MNHNS and CDR2 SASEGT. CDR3 region: CASSAGLSYEQYF. CDR3 nucleotides: TGTGCCAGCAGTGCGGGACTATCCTACGAGCAGTACTTC.

This clonotype was seen only once. The chain combines TRBV12-3 or TRBV12-4 with TRBJ1-6; D ambiguous. This CDR3 contains 13 residues. V gave up 9 bases and J gave up 7 bases, with 13 bases separating them. The CDR3 region is CASGESINSPLHF. Here the CDR3 DNA reads TGTGCCAGTGGGGAGAGTATCAATTCACCCCTCCACTTT.

This clonotype occurred many times. The V gene is TRBV10-3, the J gene TRBJ2-3; D unresolved. CDR1 is ENHRY, CDR2 SYGVKD, per germline. The CDR3 contains 14 residues. With 5 bases removed from V and 2 bases from J, the gap between germline ends came to 11 bases. CDR3 sequence reads: CAISRALNTDTQYF. In nucleotides, the CDR3 is TGTGCCATCAGTCGGGCGCTAAACACAGATACGCAGTATTTT.

The table lists this clonotype with many counts. The gene calls are TRBV10-3 and TRBJ2-7, with 7 bases identical to TRBD1. The trim removed 8 bases at V and 4 bases at J, leaving 11 bases unmatched. The germline V gene encodes CDR1 ENHRY and CDR2 SYGVKD. The CDR3 spans 14 residues. The CDR3 DNA sequence: TGTGCCATCCGGAGAGGGACAGAGTTTTACGAGCAGTACTTC. This gives the protein CAIRRGTEFYEQYF.

For this clonotype: The junction shows a germline mismatch at one end, possibly a read error. The chain uses TRBV3-1 and TRBJ2-5; perhaps TRBD2 as D (5 bases). The CDR3 has 12 amino acids. Germline assignment: CDR1 LGHDT and CDR2 YNNKEL (reference sequence). This CDR3 reads CASSQEMRDTNF. In DNA, the CDR3 is TGTGCCAGCAGCCAAGAAATGAGGGATACCAACTTC.

In this sample, this clonotype turned up a few times. The chain combines TRBV12-3 or TRBV12-4 with TRBJ2-1; either TRBD1 or TRBD2 may fit D (5 bases each). V lost 1 base and J 5 bases, leaving 12 bases between the germline ends. The length of the CDR3 is 15 residues. The CDR3 sequence is CASSLVRDGDNEQFF. The DNA for the CDR3 is TGTGCCAGCAGTTTAGTCAGGGACGGCGACAATGAGCAGTTCTTC.

The chain couples TRBV20-1 to TRBJ1-1, with D possibly matching TRBD1 (5 bases). The germline V and J ends were trimmed by 3 bases and 1 base, with 12 bases remaining between them. Germline V gene sequence: CDR1 DFQATT, CDR2 SNEGSKA (reference sequence). The CDR3 runs to 14 residues. DNA of the CDR3: TGCAGTGCTAGGGGGAGGGGTTGGAACACTGAAGCTTTCTTT. Its translation: CSARGRGWNTEAFF.